Shown below are 25 T cell receptor beta chains from a single sample sequenced in a study of OX40 agonist ivuxolimab in advanced cancers. The data were produced by immunoSEQ multiplex PCR, yet TCRdb's version contains in-frame clones alone and is incomplete. The sample contains around 40,000 clones, less than 90% of which appear only once. This specimen was CD4+ or CD8+ T cells sorted from blood, taken in a trial of the OX40 agonist ivuxolimab. Receptor source: an adult with an advanced solid tumor such as melanoma, head and neck, liver or kidney cancer.

The chain joins TRBV28 to TRBJ1-2; 7 bases match TRBD1. CDR1 and CDR2 (germline): MDHEN, SYDVKM. This CDR3 region has 14 residues. Losses at the gene ends were 2 bases for V and 4 bases for J; bases not matched to a gene: 4. CDR3 region: CASSLIGGVYGYTF. DNA for the CDR3: TGTGCCAGCAGTTTAATAGGGGGCGTCTATGGCTACACCTTC.

The rearrangement uses TRBV19 and TRBJ1-2, with D perhaps TRBD1 (5 bases). The CDR3 has 15 amino acids. Germline V gene data show CDR1 as LNHDA and CDR2 as SQIVND (reference sequence). Trimming pared 0 bases from V and 8 bases from J, leaving 16 bases between. The CDR3 DNA sequence: TGTGCCAGTAGTATAGACACAGGTGGCGGTGGAGGCTACACCTTC. Amino acids: CASSIDTGGGGGYTF.

V is TRBV2 and J is TRBJ1-3; D is ambiguous. This CDR3 is 11 amino acids long. The V end lost 6 bases, the J end lost 6 bases, and 6 bases lay between the germline ends. Germline assignment: CDR1 SNHLY and CDR2 FYNNEI. This CDR3 reads CASRTQNTIYF. The CDR3 DNA reads TGTGCCAGCAGGACCCAAAACACCATATATTTT.

Remarks on this clone: One junction end does not reproduce the germline sequence, and a read error may be involved. This chain connects TRBV7-7 to TRBJ2-5; D remains ambiguous. CDR1 SSHAT and CDR2 FNYEAQ come from the germline V gene (reference sequence). The CDR3 is 13 residues long. In DNA form, the CDR3 reads TGTGCTAGCAGCTTAGATCCCGTGGCGACCCAGTACTTC. Protein: CASSLDPVATQYF.

Written as DNA, the CDR3 is TGTGCCAGCTCACGACAGGGCAACTATGGCTACACCTTC. Translating it yields CASSRQGNYGYTF. This sequence joins TRBV18 and TRBJ1-2, with 7 bases matching TRBD1. The CDR3 has 13 residues. From germline, CDR1 is KGHSH and CDR2 LQKENI. Losses at the gene ends were 4 bases for V and 2 bases for J; bases not matched to a gene: 1.

This chain uses TRBV6-5 with TRBJ1-6, with D possibly TRBD1 on 5 matching bases. The CDR3 loop spans 14 amino acids. Germline lookup yields CDR1 MNHEY and CDR2 SVGAGI. Trimming left V 1 base short and J 11 bases short, with 12 bases between. CDR3 bases: TGTGCCAGCAGTTACTTCGACAGAAAGACACCCCTCCACTTT. Residues: CASSYFDRKTPLHF.

This clone appeared a few times. The CDR3 DNA sequence: TGCGCCAGCAGCCTCGGGGACACTGAAGCTTTCTTT. Its protein product is CASSLGDTEAFF. V usage is TRBV5-1 and J usage is TRBJ1-1, with D unclear. Looked up from germline, CDR1 is SGHRS and CDR2 is YFSETQ. The CDR3 totals 12 residues. Deletions cut 4 bases from V and 3 bases from J, with 7 bases between.

The V and J genes are TRBV19 and TRBJ2-3; D is undetermined. Germline lookup yields CDR1 LNHDA and CDR2 SQIVND (reference sequence). V gave up 3 bases and J gave up 0 bases, with 7 bases separating them. The CDR3 sequence is 14 residues long. The CDR3 sequence: CASSIPISTDTQYF. For the CDR3, the DNA is TGTGCCAGTAGTATCCCGATTAGCACAGATACGCAGTATTTT.

CDR3 loop: CASSSDTGTTETQYF. The CDR3 region has the DNA TGTGCCAGCAGCTCCGACACCGGGACTACGGAGACCCAGTACTTC. The V call is TRBV7-9, the J call TRBJ2-5, with 7 bases lining up with TRBD2. The CDR3 is 15 amino acids. Germline V gives CDR1 SEHNR, CDR2 FQNEAQ (reference sequence). With 4 bases clipped from V and 5 bases from J, the junction kept 10 bases outside the gene matches.

The chain has TRBV5-1 and TRBJ2-7, with D possibly TRBD1 on 5 matching bases. Germline V gene sequence: CDR1 SGHRS, CDR2 YFSETQ. This CDR3 region has 14 residues. The germline V and J ends were trimmed by 1 base and 1 base, with 9 bases remaining between them. CDR3 DNA: TGCGCCAGCAGCTTGAGGGGCGAGTCCTACGAGCAGTACTTC. Amino acids: CASSLRGESYEQYF. Full variable domain (rest looked up from reference TRBV5-1 and TRBJ2-7): KAGVTQTPRYLIKTRGQQVTLSCSPISGHRSVSWYQQTPGQGLQFLFEYFSETQRNKGNFPGRFSGRQFSNSRSEMNVSTLELGDSALYLCASSLRGESYEQYFGPGTRLTVT.

This clone occurred a few times. V usage is TRBV11-2 and J usage is TRBJ2-2; D unresolved. V lost 9 bases and J lost 0, with 14 bases in between. CDR3 length equals 15 residues. Germline CDR1 SGHAT, CDR2 FQNNGV. The CDR3 nucleotides read TGTGCCAGTACCCTCCGGAAACCGAACACCGGGGAGCTGTTTTTT. The encoded protein is CASTLRKPNTGELFF.

The chain couples TRBV27 to TRBJ2-3; D is ambiguous. CDR1 MNHEY and CDR2 SMNVEV come from the germline V gene (reference sequence). The V end was cut by 5 bases, the J end by 8 bases, with 11 bases between. The CDR3 loop spans 12 amino acids. As DNA, the CDR3 is TGTGCCAGCAGTGGCCTCCAGCCTACGCAGTATTTT. Translated, it gives CASSGLQPTQYF.

The CDR3 nucleotides read TGTGCCAGCAGCGAGGGGACAGCCCCTTACTACGAGCAGTACTTC. It encodes CASSEGTAPYYEQYF. V is TRBV6-1 and J is TRBJ2-7; 7 nucleotides match TRBD1. Per germline, CDR1 MNHNS and CDR2 SASEGT. The V and J ends lost 6 bases and 3 bases, in that order; junction bases with no gene match: 11. The CDR3 consists of 15 residues.

The CDR3 is CASSVTGQNTEAFF. CDR3 sequence (DNA): TGTGCCAGCAGCGTAACCGGCCAGAACACTGAAGCTTTCTTT. The chain is built from TRBV9 and TRBJ1-1; unclear D gene. CDR1 SGDLS and CDR2 YYNGEE come from the germline V gene. The CDR3 runs 14 residues. V was cut by 1 base and J by 1 base, with 8 bases left in between.

CDR3 sequence (DNA): TGTGCCAGCAGACCGGGGGGACAACGGAACACCATATATTTT. Amino acid sequence: CASRPGGQRNTIYF. V usage is TRBV6-1 and J usage is TRBJ1-3, with D tentatively TRBD1 (6 bases). The ends were cut back, 6 bases at V and 7 bases at J, with 16 bases in the middle. Germline V gene sequence: CDR1 MNHNS, CDR2 SASEGT. The CDR3 length is 14 residues.

This chain joins TRBV2 and TRBJ2-5; 8 nucleotides align to TRBD2. V gave up 8 bases and J gave up 6 bases; unmatched junction bases: 5. Germline CDR1 SNHLY, CDR2 FYNNEI. This CDR3 has 12 amino acids. CDR3 residues: CASRLAGKTQYF. The DNA for the CDR3 is TGTGCCAGCCGATTAGCGGGAAAGACCCAGTACTTC. The full variable domain, completed using reference TRBV2 and TRBJ2-5, is EPEVTQTPSHQVTQMGQEVILRCVPISNHLYFYWYRQILGQKVEFLVSFYNNEISEKSEIFDDQFSVERPDGSNFTLKIRSTKLEDSAMYFCASRLAGKTQYFGPGTRLLVL.

V usage is TRBV18 and J usage is TRBJ1-5; the D gene is possibly TRBD1 (5 bases). This CDR3 is built from 15 residues. CDR1 is KGHSH, CDR2 LQKENI, per germline. V shed 2 bases and J shed 3 bases, with 11 bases lying between them. The CDR3 sequence is CASSPGQGANQPQHF. The DNA of the CDR3 is TGTGCCAGCTCACCAGGGCAGGGTGCCAATCAGCCCCAGCATTTT. Full variable domain (rest looked up from reference TRBV18 and TRBJ1-5): NAGVMQNPRHLVRRRGQEARLRCSPMKGHSHVYWYRQLPEEGLKFMVYLQKENIIDESGMPKERFSAEFPKEGPSILRIQQVVRGDSAAYFCASSPGQGANQPQHFGDGTRLSIL.

The V call is TRBV5-4, the J call TRBJ2-5, with D unclear. The V gene lost 2 bases and the J gene lost 5 bases, with 10 bases spanning the gap. Germline CDR1 SGHNT, CDR2 YYREEE (reference sequence). The CDR3 is 13 residues long. The CDR3 DNA reads as TGTGCCAGCAGCTTCTGGGCGTCGGAGACCCAGTACTTC. This encodes CASSFWASETQYF. The full variable domain, completed using reference TRBV5-4 and TRBJ2-5, is ETGVTQSPTHLIKTRGQQVTLRCSSQSGHNTVSWYQQALGQGPQFIFQYYREEENGRGNFPPRFSGLQFPNYSSELNVNALELDDSALYLCASSFWASETQYFGPGTRLLVL.

This clone appeared a few times. The chain joins TRBV5-4 to TRBJ2-1; 14 bases match TRBD2. Per the germline V gene, CDR1 is SGHNT and CDR2 is YYREEE (reference sequence). With V trimmed by 3 bases and J by 3 bases, 2 bases remained unmatched. The CDR3 runs to 16 residues. CDR3 nucleotides: TGTGCCAGCAGCTCCGGGACTAGCGGGAGCTACAATGAGCAGTTCTTC. Translation gives CASSSGTSGSYNEQFF.

The CDR3 loop reads CASSYVGGGETQYF. CDR3 nucleotides: TGTGCCAGCAGTTATGTAGGGGGCGGAGAGACCCAGTACTTC. The chain is built from TRBV6-5 and TRBJ2-5; 7 bases are shared with TRBD1. In germline, CDR1 is MNHEY, CDR2 SVGAGI. The CDR3 runs 14 residues. J was trimmed by 4 bases and V by 3 bases; bases with no gene match: 5.

V gene TRBV10-3 combines with J gene TRBJ2-1, with TRBD2 matching 13 bases. The CDR3 consists of 16 residues. Germline-derived CDR1 and CDR2 are ENHRY and SYGVKD. Trimming took 6 bases from V and 2 from J; bases not matched to a gene: 4. The CDR3 region is CAIRSLAGGPYNEQFF. CDR3 nucleotides: TGTGCCATCAGGTCACTAGCGGGAGGGCCCTACAATGAGCAGTTCTTC.

CDR3 sequence: CATSRGGTEANIQYF. The DNA of the CDR3 is TGTGCCACCAGCAGAGGCGGAACAGAAGCAAACATTCAGTACTTC. V gene TRBV15 combines with J gene TRBJ2-4; D is undetermined. Germline V lookup: CDR1 LNHNV, CDR2 YYDKDF (reference sequence). The CDR3 consists of 15 residues. The ends were cut back, 1 base at V and 6 bases at J, with 13 bases in the middle.

This chain uses TRBV11-2 with TRBJ2-7; the D call may be TRBD1 or TRBD2 (5 bases each). This CDR3 comprises 15 residues. Looked up from germline, CDR1 is SGHAT and CDR2 is FQNNGV. V gave up 3 bases and J gave up 4 bases, with 16 bases separating them. CDR3 amino acids: CASSLAGGAVYEQYF. DNA of the CDR3: TGTGCCAGCAGCTTGGCTGGGGGAGCAGTGTACGAGCAGTACTTC.

This chain connects TRBV4-3 to TRBJ2-5; 8 bases map to TRBD2. V shed 0 bases and J 4 bases; nucleotides not matched to a gene: 10. Germline CDR1 reads LGHNA; CDR2 reads YSLEER. CDR3 length equals 17 residues. CDR3 amino acids: CASSQEVIGGGGETQYF. The CDR3, as DNA: TGCGCCAGCAGCCAAGAAGTGATCGGGGGGGGCGGAGAGACCCAGTACTTC.

V gene TRBV4-1 combines with J gene TRBJ1-6; D is ambiguous. Deletions cut 4 bases from V and 8 bases from J, with 18 bases between. The CDR3 is made up of 16 amino acids. CDR1 is MGHRA, CDR2 YSYEKL, per germline. CDR3 nucleotides: TGCGCCAGCAGCCTTCAAGGACGGGGTGGCGATTCACCCCTCCACTTT. It specifies CASSLQGRGGDSPLHF.